One and the same sample provided the 7 T cell receptor beta chains below, sequenced in a study of response to subunit inactivated influenza vaccine. From the RT-PCR reads, TCRdb called clonotypes with MiXCR, one entry per CDR3 protein. There are around 530,000 distinct CDR3 sequences in the sample; 16% occur only once, and approximately 3% lies in the top ten. Sequenced here: CD4+ T cells sorted from PBMCs, sampled about 24 months after vaccination. Receptor source: a man aged 50-75 years who received an inactivated influenza vaccine.

This clonotype has a count of ten or more. The V and J genes are TRBV5-1 and TRBJ1-1, with 7 bases aligning to TRBD1. Looked up from germline, CDR1 is SGHRS and CDR2 is YFSETQ. The CDR3 contains 13 residues. V dropped 4 bases and J dropped 2; count of bases not matched to a gene: 2. CDR3 sequence (DNA): TGCGCCAGCAGCGGACAGGCAAACACTGAAGCTTTCTTT. Translation: CASSGQANTEAFF.

This chain joins TRBV9 and TRBJ2-3, with 10 bases fitting TRBD2. This CDR3 contains 15 residues. Germline V gene data show CDR1 as SGDLS and CDR2 as YYNGEE. V was pared by 2 bases and J by 5 bases, with 5 bases of the junction left unmatched. CDR3 region: CASSVLAGEGDTQYF. Written as DNA, the CDR3 is TGTGCCAGCAGCGTCCTAGCGGGAGAGGGAGATACGCAGTATTTT.

The chain uses TRBV20-1 and TRBJ1-5; D gene ambiguous. V lost 2 bases and J 3 bases, leaving 11 bases between the germline ends. Germline V CDR1 and CDR2: DFQATT, SNEGSKA (reference sequence). The CDR3 runs to 14 residues. CDR3 loop: CSARLQGSNQPQHF. The CDR3 nucleotides read TGCAGTGCTAGACTACAAGGGTCCAATCAGCCCCAGCATTTT.

This clonotype showed up just a few times. This CDR3 reads CSARDPSSEQFF. The CDR3 DNA reads as TGCAGTGCTAGAGATCCGAGTAGTGAGCAGTTCTTC. V is TRBV20-1 and J is TRBJ2-1; no firm D call. The CDR3 has 12 amino acids. V lost 0 bases and J lost 9, with 9 bases in between. Germline lookup yields CDR1 DFQATT and CDR2 SNEGSKA (reference sequence).

This clonotype was detected a few times. In nucleotides, the CDR3 is TGCGCCAGCAGCTCGTCTCGGCAGCAGTTCTTC. Residues: CASSSSRQQFF. The V call is TRBV4-1, the J call TRBJ2-1; the D is unclear. Trimming took 5 bases from V and 11 from J, leaving 10 bases between them. The CDR3 is made up of 11 amino acids. Germline loops: CDR1 MGHRA, CDR2 YSYEKL.

The table lists this clonotype with a few counts. The chain combines TRBV12-3 or TRBV12-4 with TRBJ2-1; 13 nucleotides match TRBD2. This CDR3 is built from 15 residues. Losses at the gene ends were 7 bases for V and 4 bases for J; bases not matched to a gene: 4. This CDR3 reads CASTLLAGGYNEQFF. In DNA, the CDR3 is TGTGCCAGCACCCTACTAGCGGGAGGGTACAATGAGCAGTTCTTC.

This rearrangement joins TRBV4-2 to TRBJ2-6; D is perhaps TRBD2 (6 bases). The CDR3 is made up of 16 amino acids. V gave up 4 bases and J gave up 2 bases, with 12 bases separating them. In germline, CDR1 is LGHNA, CDR2 YNFKEQ. CDR3 nucleotide sequence: TGTGCCAGCAGCCCCATCCCGGGGGCTGGGGCCAACGTCCTGACTTTC. Protein: CASSPIPGAGANVLTF.